This entry is about one T cell receptor (beta chain). These data are taken from a study of T cells expressing NK-cell markers. TCRdb reprocessed the 5' RACE reads and stores each CDR3 protein as one record, lacking DNA. The sample's table shows approximately 380,000 distinct CDR3 sequences. The germline gives CDR1 SGHRS, CDR2 YFSETQ. The CDR3 is made up of 14 amino acids. The sequence derives from a man aged 18 to 69 in good health. The source material was blood T cells: a sorted CD56 or NKG2C T cell subset, CD4+ or CD8+ T cells, or bulk PBMC T cells (not recorded which). The V and J genes are TRBV5-1 and TRBJ1-1. The CDR3 spells CASSLRELNTEAFF.